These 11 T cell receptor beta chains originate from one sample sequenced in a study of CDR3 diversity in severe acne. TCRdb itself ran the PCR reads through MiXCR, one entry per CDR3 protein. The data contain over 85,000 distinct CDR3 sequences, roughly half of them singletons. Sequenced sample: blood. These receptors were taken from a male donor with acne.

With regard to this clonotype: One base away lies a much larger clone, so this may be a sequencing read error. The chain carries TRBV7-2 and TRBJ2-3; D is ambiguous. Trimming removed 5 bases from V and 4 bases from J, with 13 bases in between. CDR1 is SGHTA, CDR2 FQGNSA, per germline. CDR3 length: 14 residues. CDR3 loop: CASSMSAAADTQYF. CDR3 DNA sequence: TGTGCCAGCAGCATGTCAGCCGCTGCAGATACGCAGTATTTT.

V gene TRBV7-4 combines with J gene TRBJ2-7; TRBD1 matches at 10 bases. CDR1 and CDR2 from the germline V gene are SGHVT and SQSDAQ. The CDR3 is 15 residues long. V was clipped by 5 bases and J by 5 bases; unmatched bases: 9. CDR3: CASSPTGQGKNEQYF. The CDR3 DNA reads TGTGCCAGCAGCCCTACGGGACAGGGGAAGAACGAGCAGTACTTC.

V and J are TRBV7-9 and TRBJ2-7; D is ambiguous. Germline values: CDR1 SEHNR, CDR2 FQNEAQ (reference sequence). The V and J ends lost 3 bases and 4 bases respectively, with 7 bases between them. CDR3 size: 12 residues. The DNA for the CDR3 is TGTGCCAGCAGCTTGTCGGTTTACGAGCAGTACTTC. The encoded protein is CASSLSVYEQYF.

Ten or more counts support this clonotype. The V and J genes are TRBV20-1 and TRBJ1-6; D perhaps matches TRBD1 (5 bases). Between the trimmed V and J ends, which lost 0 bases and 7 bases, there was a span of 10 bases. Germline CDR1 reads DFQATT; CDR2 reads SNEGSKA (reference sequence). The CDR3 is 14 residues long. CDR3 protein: CSARDGGENSPLHF. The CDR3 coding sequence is TGCAGTGCTAGAGATGGGGGTGAGAATTCACCCCTCCACTTT.

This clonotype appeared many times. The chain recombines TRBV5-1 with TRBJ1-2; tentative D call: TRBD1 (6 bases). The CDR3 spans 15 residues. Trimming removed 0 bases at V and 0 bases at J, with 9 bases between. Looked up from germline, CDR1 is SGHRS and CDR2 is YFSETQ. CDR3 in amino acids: CASSLAGAPNYGYTF. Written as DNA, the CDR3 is TGCGCCAGCAGCTTGGCAGGGGCCCCTAACTATGGCTACACCTTC.

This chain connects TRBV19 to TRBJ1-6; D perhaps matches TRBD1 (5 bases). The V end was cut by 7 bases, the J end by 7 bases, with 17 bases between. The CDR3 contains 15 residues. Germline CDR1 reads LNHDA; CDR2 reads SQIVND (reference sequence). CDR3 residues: CASTLFGTKNSPLHF. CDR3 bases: TGTGCCAGTACCCTCTTCGGGACGAAGAATTCACCCCTCCACTTT.

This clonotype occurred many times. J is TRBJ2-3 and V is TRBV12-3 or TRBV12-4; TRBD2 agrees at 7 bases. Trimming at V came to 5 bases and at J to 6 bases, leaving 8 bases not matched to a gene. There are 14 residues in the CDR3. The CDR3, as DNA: TGTGCCAGCAGTCCCCGGACTAGGCGGGATACGCAGTATTTT. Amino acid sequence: CASSPRTRRDTQYF.

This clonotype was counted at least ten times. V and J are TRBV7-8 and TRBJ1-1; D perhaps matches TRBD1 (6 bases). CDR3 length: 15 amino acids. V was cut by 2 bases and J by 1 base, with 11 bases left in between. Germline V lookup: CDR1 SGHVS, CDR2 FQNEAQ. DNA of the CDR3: TGTGCCAGCAGCTTAAACAGGGTAGAGAACACTGAAGCTTTCTTT. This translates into CASSLNRVENTEAFF.

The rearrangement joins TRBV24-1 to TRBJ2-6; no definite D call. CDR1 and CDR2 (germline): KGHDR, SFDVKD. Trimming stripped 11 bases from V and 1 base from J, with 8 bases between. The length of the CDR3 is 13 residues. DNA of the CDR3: TGTGCCATCTCGGTTTCTGGGGCCAACGTCCTGACTTTC. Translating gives CAISVSGANVLTF.

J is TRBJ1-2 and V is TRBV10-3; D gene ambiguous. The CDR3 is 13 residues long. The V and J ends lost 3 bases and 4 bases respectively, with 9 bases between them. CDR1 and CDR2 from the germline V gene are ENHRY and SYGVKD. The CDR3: CAISEGPSYGYTF. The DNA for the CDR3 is TGTGCCATCAGTGAAGGACCGAGCTATGGCTACACCTTC.

CDR3 nucleotide sequence: TGTGCCAGCAGATCCGACAGGGGTCTGGATGGCTACACCTTC. Its protein is CASRSDRGLDGYTF. The rearrangement joins TRBV12-3 or TRBV12-4 to TRBJ1-2, with 8 bases aligning to TRBD1. The CDR3 spans 14 residues. V gave up 6 bases and J gave up 6 bases; unmatched junction bases: 9.